Following are 29 T cell receptor beta chains from one sample sequenced in a study of cytomegalovirus exposure and HLA in healthy donors. The PCR contained 60 Vbeta and 13 Jbeta primers. Generated by immunoSEQ multiplex PCR, the TCRdb table keeps only in-frame clones and is missing some. The data contain 150,000 to 200,000 clones, roughly 77% of them singletons. The sample taken for sequencing was PBMCs. The receptors originated from a woman aged 30 to 39 in good health and CMV-seropositive.

This chain links TRBV5-6 with TRBJ1-4; D is undetermined. V lost 4 bases to trimming and J lost 4 bases, with 17 bases between them. The CDR3 sequence is 16 residues long. CDR1 is SGHDT and CDR2 is YYEEEE in the germline V gene. In DNA form, the CDR3 reads TGTGCCAGCAGCCTGCCCCCTCCCCTAGATAATGAAAAACTGTTTTTT. As protein: CASSLPPPLDNEKLFF.

This clone has only a few counts. CDR3 coding DNA: TGTGCCAGCAGCGAAACAGTTTCGAATCAGTTCTTC. It specifies CASSETVSNQFF. The chain recombines TRBV14 with TRBJ2-1; D not certain. Trimming removed 5 bases at V and 13 bases at J, with 15 bases between. Germline-derived CDR1 and CDR2 are SGHDN and FVKESK. The CDR3 is made up of 12 amino acids.

V usage is TRBV5-6 and J usage is TRBJ2-3; a possible D gene is TRBD1 (6 bases). Trimming left V 2 bases short and J 0 bases short, with 10 bases between. The CDR3 spans 15 residues. Germline V gene sequence: CDR1 SGHDT, CDR2 YYEEEE. DNA of the CDR3: TGTGCCAGCAGCTTTCTCGGACAGAGCACAGATACGCAGTATTTT. As protein: CASSFLGQSTDTQYF.

The chain links TRBV9 to TRBJ1-2; D gene uncertain. V lost 0 bases and J lost 3, with 24 bases in between. The CDR3 covers 19 residues. CDR1 is SGDLS, CDR2 YYNGEE, per germline. The CDR3: CASSVALEGRDGDYYGYTF. The CDR3 region has the DNA TGTGCCAGCAGCGTAGCTTTGGAGGGCCGAGACGGTGATTACTATGGCTACACCTTC.

Concerning this clone: The germline gene is not matched at one end of the junction; a read error may be the cause. This rearrangement joins TRBV29-1 to TRBJ1-4; TRBD1 aligns across 7 bases. This CDR3 spans 13 amino acids. Looked up from germline, CDR1 is SQVTM and CDR2 is ANQGSEA. The CDR3 nucleotides read TGCACCGTTAGTGACAGGGCGGGTGAAAAACTGTTTTTT. Amino acid sequence: CTVSDRAGEKLFF. The full variable domain, its missing parts supplied by reference TRBV29-1 and TRBJ1-4, is SAVISQKPSRDICQRGTSLTIQCQVDSQVTMMFWYRQQPGQSLTLIATANQGSEATYESGFVIDKFPISRPNLTFSTLTVSNMSPEDSSIYLCTVSDRAGEKLFFGSGTQLSVL.

This chain joins TRBV28 and TRBJ2-5; 7 bases fit TRBD2. Germline V lookup: CDR1 MDHEN, CDR2 SYDVKM. The CDR3 runs 15 residues. Unmatched junction bases numbered 7, after V lost 2 bases and J lost 4 bases. DNA for the CDR3: TGTGCCAGCAGTTTAAGGACCCCGGGGGGAGAGACCCAGTACTTC. It yields the protein CASSLRTPGGETQYF.

V gene TRBV7-6 combines with J gene TRBJ2-7, with TRBD1 matching 9 bases. Germline assignment: CDR1 SGHVS and CDR2 FNYEAQ. The CDR3 is 17 residues long. V lost 1 base to trimming and J lost 6 bases; unmatched junction nucleotides: 13. CDR3 residues: CASSLVPSGQGRGEQYF. CDR3 nucleotide sequence: TGTGCCAGCAGCTTAGTCCCCTCGGGACAGGGCCGGGGCGAGCAGTACTTC.

This sequence joins TRBV27 and TRBJ1-1, with a possible D match to TRBD1 (5 bases). Germline-derived CDR1 and CDR2 are MNHEY and SMNVEV (reference sequence). V lost 11 bases and J lost 0, with 22 bases in between. The CDR3 is 16 residues long. The CDR3 DNA sequence: TGTGCCTGCCTATTAGGGTCCAGGGCCCTGAACACTGAAGCTTTCTTT. Translation gives CACLLGSRALNTEAFF.

J is TRBJ1-6 and V is TRBV5-8, with D possibly matching TRBD1 (5 bases). This CDR3 is built from 15 residues. Germline CDR1 SGHTS, CDR2 YDEGEE. Trimming cost V 4 bases and J 5 bases, with 13 bases left between them. The CDR3 DNA sequence: TGTGCCAGCAGCGCCTCGACAGCCAATAATTCACCCCTCCACTTT. Its protein product is CASSASTANNSPLHF. Full variable domain (remainder filled in from reference TRBV5-8 and TRBJ1-6): EAGVTQSPTHLIKTRGQQATLRCSPISGHTSVYWYQQALGLGLQFLLWYDEGEERNRGNFPPRFSGRQFPNYSSELNVNALELEDSALYLCASSASTANNSPLHFGNGTRLTVT.

This clone was picked up one time. The chain joins TRBV4-1 to TRBJ2-3, with D maybe TRBD2 (6 bases). Germline CDR1 MGHRA, CDR2 YSYEKL. V shed 4 bases and J shed 4 bases, with 21 bases lying between them. The CDR3 has 17 residues. The CDR3 sequence: CASSRDSLASRADTQYF. In DNA, the CDR3 is TGCGCCAGCAGCCGGGACTCCCTAGCCTCGAGGGCAGATACGCAGTATTTT.

The J gene is TRBJ2-5, the V gene TRBV9, with TRBD2 matching over 14 bases. Germline V gene sequence: CDR1 SGDLS, CDR2 YYNGEE. Trimming took 4 bases from V and 5 from J; bases not matched to a gene: 10. The CDR3 has 17 residues. CDR3 in DNA: TGTGCCAGCAGCCCCGGGACTAGCGGGGGCCCGGGGGAGACCCAGTACTTC. It is translated as CASSPGTSGGPGETQYF.

The sample holds a few counts of this clone. The chain combines TRBV18 with TRBJ1-1; 8 bases map to TRBD1. This CDR3 is 15 amino acids long. The germline V gene encodes CDR1 KGHSH and CDR2 LQKENI. V gave up 3 bases and J gave up 1 base; unmatched junction bases: 4. CDR3 DNA: TGTGCCAGCTCACCTCGGACAGGGTCGAACACTGAAGCTTTCTTT. Amino acid sequence: CASSPRTGSNTEAFF.

J is TRBJ2-3 and V is TRBV4-3; 11 nucleotides align to TRBD2. Germline V gene lookup returns CDR1 LGHNA and CDR2 YSLEER. Trimming took 2 bases from V and 8 from J; bases not matched to a gene: 12. The CDR3 extends over 17 amino acids. The DNA of the CDR3 is TGCGCCAGCAGCCAAAGGCCCCCTAGCGGGGGGCGGGTTACGCAGTATTTT. It specifies CASSQRPPSGGRVTQYF.

The CDR3 region is CASSRDGGGADEQFF. The CDR3 nucleotides are TGTGCCAGCAGCAGGGATGGCGGGGGGGCCGATGAGCAGTTCTTC. The V and J genes are TRBV4-2 and TRBJ2-1; TRBD2 agrees at 9 bases. With V trimmed by 5 bases and J by 8 bases, 10 bases remained unmatched. The CDR3 runs 15 residues. CDR1 is LGHNA and CDR2 is YNFKEQ in the germline V gene.

In the case of this clone: The identical CDR3 is also encoded by other nucleotide sequences in the sample. The chain is built from TRBV7-2 and TRBJ1-6; the D gene is possibly TRBD1 (5 bases). Trimming shortened V by 6 bases and J by 1 base, and 10 bases separated the two germline ends. In germline, CDR1 is SGHTA, CDR2 FQGNSA. This CDR3 contains 15 residues. CDR3 region: CASSSTGSYNSPLHF. The CDR3 coding sequence is TGTGCCAGCAGTTCCACAGGATCCTATAATTCACCCCTCCACTTT. The whole variable domain, remainder taken from reference TRBV7-2 and TRBJ1-6, is GAGVSQSPSNKVTEKGKDVELRCDPISGHTALYWYRQSLGQGLEFLIYFQGNSAPDKSGLPSDRFSAERTGGSVSTLTIQRTQQEDSAVYLCASSSTGSYNSPLHFGNGTRLTVT.

The J gene is TRBJ2-3, the V gene TRBV28, with TRBD1 matching 9 bases. CDR1 and CDR2 (germline): MDHEN, SYDVKM. The CDR3 spans 15 residues. Trimming removed 6 bases from V and 0 bases from J; junction bases left unmatched: 4. The CDR3 DNA reads as TGTGCCAGCAGGGGACAGGGTGGTAGCACAGATACGCAGTATTTT. The encoded protein is CASRGQGGSTDTQYF.

V and J are TRBV6-6 and TRBJ1-6, with 10 bases fitting TRBD1. The CDR3 has 16 amino acids. J was trimmed by 5 bases and V by 5 bases; bases with no gene match: 6. Germline CDR1 and CDR2: MNHNY and SVGAGI (reference sequence). The CDR3 loop is CASSLGGTGDNSPLHF. As DNA, the CDR3 is TGTGCCAGCAGTCTCGGCGGGACAGGGGATAATTCACCCCTCCACTTT.

The chain joins TRBV7-9 to TRBJ2-3; D might be TRBD2 (5 bases). The germline gives CDR1 SEHNR, CDR2 FQNEAQ (reference sequence). Trimming shortened V by 2 bases and J by 4 bases, and 7 bases separated the two germline ends. The CDR3 has 13 residues. The chain's CDR3 is CASSLWGADTQYF. CDR3 DNA sequence: TGTGCCAGCAGCTTATGGGGAGCAGATACGCAGTATTTT. The full variable domain, rest sourced from reference TRBV7-9 and TRBJ2-3, is DTGVSQNPRHKITKRGQNVTFRCDPISEHNRLYWYRQTLGQGPEFLTYFQNEAQLEKSRLLSDRFSAERPKGSFSTLEIQRTEQGDSAMYLCASSLWGADTQYFGPGTRLTVL.

The chain combines TRBV7-2 with TRBJ2-7; D is undetermined. The CDR3 is 14 residues long. Germline CDR1 SGHTA, CDR2 FQGNSA. V gave up 7 bases and J gave up 0 bases, with 13 bases separating them. Here the CDR3 reads CASTNPFSSYEQYF. CDR3 DNA: TGTGCCAGCACCAACCCGTTTAGCTCCTACGAGCAGTACTTC.

The rearrangement links TRBV27 to TRBJ2-7, with D perhaps matching TRBD2 (7 bases). V lost 2 bases, J lost 0 bases, and 14 bases lay in between. Per the germline V gene, CDR1 is MNHEY and CDR2 is SMNVEV (reference sequence). This CDR3 contains 16 residues. The CDR3 DNA is TGTGCCAGCAGTTTAAAGGGGGGGTCGATCTCCTACGAGCAGTACTTC. Translated, it gives CASSLKGGSISYEQYF.

The genes are TRBV5-1 and TRBJ1-4, with D possibly matching TRBD1 (5 bases). This CDR3 is 18 amino acids long. Trimming left V 4 bases short and J 0 bases short, with 19 bases between. Germline V gene sequence: CDR1 SGHRS, CDR2 YFSETQ. The CDR3 reads CASSARRTHITTNEKLFF. CDR3 DNA sequence: TGCGCCAGCAGCGCCCGCCGGACACATATAACAACTAATGAAAAACTGTTTTTT.

This clone was seen a few times. The V call is TRBV18, the J call TRBJ1-1; 7 bases are a match to TRBD1. This CDR3 spans 14 amino acids. The V gene's germline CDR1 is KGHSH and CDR2 LQKENI. The junction had 4 bases not matched to a gene; V was cut back by 6 bases and J by 0 bases. The CDR3 DNA sequence: TGTGCCAGCTCGGGACAGACAGTGAACACTGAAGCTTTCTTT. The encoded protein is CASSGQTVNTEAFF.

The chain couples TRBV14 to TRBJ2-1; TRBD2 agrees at 13 bases. The length of the CDR3 is 16 residues. Germline CDR1 reads SGHDN; CDR2 reads FVKESK. With 4 bases clipped from V and 3 bases from J, the junction kept 3 bases outside the gene matches. CDR3 in amino acids: CASSPGLAGDYNEQFF. In nucleotides, the CDR3 is TGTGCCAGCAGCCCCGGACTAGCGGGGGACTACAATGAGCAGTTCTTC.

This chain connects TRBV15 to TRBJ1-6; D perhaps matches TRBD1 (6 bases). The CDR3 has 14 residues. V lost 7 bases to trimming and J lost 10 bases, with 17 bases between them. Germline V gives CDR1 LNHNV, CDR2 YYDKDF (reference sequence). The CDR3 DNA reads as TGTGCCACCACGCCGAGCGGGGGGGCATCACCCCTCCACTTT. Encoded protein: CATTPSGGASPLHF.

The table lists this clone with a count of one. The J gene is TRBJ2-5, the V gene TRBV7-2; D gene unclear. Matching the DNA end better, TRBJ2-7 makes the J call doubtful. Germline CDR1 reads SGHTA; CDR2 reads FQGNSA. The CDR3 is 13 residues long. In DNA form, the CDR3 reads TGTGCCAGCAGCTTAGGGGCGAGCTACGAGCAGTACTTC. Protein product: CASSLGASYEQYF.

The chain combines TRBV4-2 with TRBJ1-3; the D is unclear. Trimming removed 4 bases at V and 0 bases at J, with 7 bases between. The germline gives CDR1 LGHNA, CDR2 YNFKEQ. This CDR3 contains 14 residues. The CDR3 protein is CASSRESSGNTIYF. In DNA, the CDR3 is TGTGCCAGCAGCCGGGAGAGCTCTGGAAACACCATATATTTT.

This chain joins TRBV5-8 and TRBJ2-3, with D perhaps matching TRBD2 (5 bases). Germline V CDR1 and CDR2: SGHTS, YDEGEE. The CDR3 extends over 13 amino acids. Trimming pared 9 bases from V and 4 bases from J, leaving 15 bases between. CDR3: CAKTRVGADTQYF. DNA for the CDR3: TGTGCCAAGACGAGGGTGGGCGCAGATACGCAGTATTTT. The variable domain in full, with the rest retrieved from reference TRBV5-8 and TRBJ2-3, is EAGVTQSPTHLIKTRGQQATLRCSPISGHTSVYWYQQALGLGLQFLLWYDEGEERNRGNFPPRFSGRQFPNYSSELNVNALELEDSALYLCAKTRVGADTQYFGPGTRLTVL.

This chain links TRBV10-1 with TRBJ2-1, with 9 bases matching TRBD1. Unmatched junction bases numbered 7, after V lost 0 bases and J lost 4 bases. The CDR3 has 17 residues. Germline V gene lookup returns CDR1 WNHNN and CDR2 SYGVQD (reference sequence). The CDR3 DNA sequence: TGCGCCAGCAGTGAGTCTCGAGGACAGGGGATTTACAATGAGCAGTTCTTC. This codes for CASSESRGQGIYNEQFF.

The V gene is TRBV4-2, the J gene TRBJ1-1; no reliable D call. The CDR3 has 14 residues. Germline V CDR1 and CDR2: LGHNA, YNFKEQ. The V end lost 0 bases, the J end lost 1 base, and 6 bases lay between the germline ends. The CDR3 bases are TGTGCCAGCAGCCAAGATAGCCGGAACACTGAAGCTTTCTTT. The encoded protein is CASSQDSRNTEAFF.